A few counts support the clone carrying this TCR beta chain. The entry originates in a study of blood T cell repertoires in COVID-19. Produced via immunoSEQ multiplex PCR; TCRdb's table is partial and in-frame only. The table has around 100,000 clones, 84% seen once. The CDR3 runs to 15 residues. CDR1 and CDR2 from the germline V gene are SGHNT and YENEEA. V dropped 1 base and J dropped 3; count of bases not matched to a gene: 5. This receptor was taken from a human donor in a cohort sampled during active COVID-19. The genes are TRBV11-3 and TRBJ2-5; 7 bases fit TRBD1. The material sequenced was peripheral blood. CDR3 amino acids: CASSLGQGDEETQYF. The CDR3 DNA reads TGTGCCAGCAGCTTAGGCCAGGGGGATGAAGAGACCCAGTACTTC.